These 21 T cell receptor beta chains share one sample of origin, sequenced in a study of CD8 T cells in Susac syndrome. Random hexamers were used to reverse transcribe the RNA input (roughly 0.5 to 1 ug). Each CDR3 protein gets one entry after TCRdb re-called the immunoSEQ multiplex PCR reads with MiXCR. This table has about 130,000 distinct CDR3 sequences, around 95% appearing once. Sequenced material: CD4+ T cells from PBMCs. The source is a human donor in good health.

The V and J genes are TRBV29-1 and TRBJ2-7; TRBD2 matches at 11 bases. Losses at the gene ends were 6 bases for V and 2 bases for J; bases not matched to a gene: 3. This CDR3 has 13 amino acids. Germline V gives CDR1 SQVTM, CDR2 ANQGSEA. The chain's CDR3 is CSVALAGAYEQYF. CDR3 DNA: TGCAGCGTAGCACTAGCGGGAGCCTACGAGCAGTACTTC.

The chain uses TRBV28 and TRBJ2-7; 7 bases match TRBD1. This CDR3 has 12 residues. Germline CDR1 MDHEN, CDR2 SYDVKM. In nucleotides, the CDR3 is TGTGCATCGACAGGGTACAGATACGAGCAGTACTTC. Translating gives CASTGYRYEQYF.

V gene TRBV20-1 combines with J gene TRBJ2-5; D unclear. V lost 0 bases and J 5 bases, leaving 16 bases between the germline ends. CDR3 length: 15 amino acids. CDR1 is DFQATT and CDR2 is SNEGSKA in the germline V gene (reference sequence). The CDR3 protein is CSARDVSGVRETQYF. In nucleotides, the CDR3 is TGCAGTGCTAGAGATGTTTCTGGGGTGCGGGAGACCCAGTACTTC.

This chain connects TRBV29-1 to TRBJ1-1; D may be TRBD1 (6 bases). The CDR3 sequence is 13 residues long. The V and J ends lost 3 bases and 5 bases respectively, with 13 bases between them. Per the germline V gene, CDR1 is SQVTM and CDR2 is ANQGSEA. Here the CDR3 DNA reads TGCAGCGTTGAGAACAGGGCCGGAACTGAAGCTTTCTTT. Amino acid sequence: CSVENRAGTEAFF.

V gene TRBV6-2 or TRBV6-3 combines with J gene TRBJ2-3, with D perhaps given as TRBD1 or TRBD2 (5 bases each). Germline V gives CDR1 MNHEY, CDR2 SVGEGT. This CDR3 is 16 amino acids long. Trimming stripped 5 bases from V and 4 bases from J, with 19 bases between. The CDR3 bases are TGTGCCAGCAGTGACACCGGGACCTGGGATTCAGATACGCAGTATTTT. The encoded protein is CASSDTGTWDSDTQYF.

This rearrangement joins TRBV5-1 to TRBJ1-4; D call uncertain. The CDR3 consists of 15 residues. CDR1 and CDR2 (germline): SGHRS, YFSETQ. Trimming left V 0 bases short and J 5 bases short, with 11 bases between. This CDR3 is CASSLGGGMNEKLFF. CDR3 coding DNA: TGCGCCAGCAGCTTGGGCGGCGGCATGAATGAAAAACTGTTTTTT.

In regard to this clonotype: The limits of the CDR3 on the DNA are not certain, so only TCRdb's listed CDR3 is given. This chain links TRBV19 with TRBJ1-2. The CDR3 adds up to 13 amino acids, both ends counted. The germline gives CDR1 LNHDA, CDR2 SQIVND (reference sequence). CDR3 sequence reads: CAITLYPCGGYTF.

The chain has TRBV6-5 and TRBJ2-2; TRBD2 aligns across 9 bases. The CDR3 has 16 amino acids. Trimming cost V 4 bases and J 4 bases; bases outside gene matches: 7. Germline V lookup: CDR1 MNHEY, CDR2 SVGAGI. CDR3 nucleotide sequence: TGTGCCAGCAGTTCGATAGCGGGAGCCTTCACCGGGGAGCTGTTTTTT. Encoded protein: CASSSIAGAFTGELFF.

The rearrangement links TRBV20-1 to TRBJ1-1; no reliable D call. Germline assignment: CDR1 DFQATT and CDR2 SNEGSKA (reference sequence). Trimming shortened V by 2 bases and J by 0 bases, and 10 bases separated the two germline ends. This CDR3 comprises 14 residues. The CDR3 region has the DNA TGCAGTGCTAGACCTCAAACACTGAACACTGAAGCTTTCTTT. Amino acids: CSARPQTLNTEAFF.

V gene TRBV14 combines with J gene TRBJ2-7, with TRBD2 matching over 9 bases. The length of the CDR3 is 19 residues. Germline CDR1 reads SGHDN; CDR2 reads FVKESK. V lost 4 bases to trimming and J lost 2 bases; unmatched junction nucleotides: 18. CDR3 DNA: TGTGCCAGCAGCCCAAACCCCGCAAAGGGACTAGCCAAAACCTACGAGCAGTACTTC. Translation: CASSPNPAKGLAKTYEQYF. Looking up the rest from reference TRBV14 and TRBJ2-7 gives the full variable domain: EAGVTQFPSHSVIEKGQTVTLRCDPISGHDNLYWYRRVMGKEIKFLLHFVKESKQDESGMPNNRFLAERTGGTYSTLKVQPAELEDSGVYFCASSPNPAKGLAKTYEQYFGPGTRLTVT.

This clonotype has only a few counts. V and J are TRBV29-1 and TRBJ2-7, with D unresolved. The V gene lost 3 bases and the J gene lost 5 bases, with 14 bases spanning the gap. CDR1 SQVTM and CDR2 ANQGSEA come from the germline V gene. The CDR3 runs 13 residues. In nucleotides, the CDR3 is TGCAGCGTTGAGTCCCCTCCTAGGGACGAGCAGTACTTC. It is translated as CSVESPPRDEQYF.

The chain carries TRBV5-1 and TRBJ2-1, with TRBD2 matching 7 bases. The germline V gene has CDR1 SGHRS and CDR2 YFSETQ. The CDR3 has 15 residues. Trimming took 3 bases from V and 9 from J; bases not matched to a gene: 12. This CDR3 is CASSSEWRELGEQFF. CDR3 in DNA: TGCGCCAGCAGCTCGGAATGGCGGGAGTTAGGTGAGCAGTTCTTC.

The chain employs TRBV5-1 and TRBJ2-3; 7 bases are shared with TRBD2. The ends lost 4 bases at V and 2 bases at J; junction bases unmatched: 7. Germline V gives CDR1 SGHRS, CDR2 YFSETQ. CDR3 length: 15 amino acids. The CDR3 is CASSGTGTITDTQYF. The CDR3 coding sequence is TGCGCCAGCAGCGGAACCGGGACTATCACAGATACGCAGTATTTT.

The gene calls are TRBV3-1 and TRBJ1-1; D remains ambiguous. The CDR3 has 14 amino acids. Trimming removed 4 bases at V and 3 bases at J, with 12 bases between. Germline V lookup: CDR1 LGHDT, CDR2 YNNKEL (reference sequence). The CDR3 is CASSPRWGDTEAFF. In DNA form, the CDR3 reads TGTGCCAGCAGCCCCCGCTGGGGAGACACTGAAGCTTTCTTT.

This sequence joins TRBV30 and TRBJ2-7, with TRBD2 identical over 7 bases. The CDR3 covers 14 residues. Losses at the gene ends were 1 base for V and 2 bases for J; bases not matched to a gene: 5. Looked up from germline, CDR1 is GTSNPN and CDR2 is SVGIG (reference sequence). This CDR3 is CAWSGGLVPYEQYF. The CDR3 nucleotides read TGTGCCTGGAGTGGCGGACTAGTCCCCTACGAGCAGTACTTC.

This chain links TRBV3-1 with TRBJ2-1, with 16 bases aligning to TRBD2. Germline V gene data show CDR1 as LGHDT and CDR2 as YNNKEL (reference sequence). The CDR3 consists of 18 residues. The V and J ends lost 2 bases and 9 bases, in that order; junction bases with no gene match: 10. Here the CDR3 DNA reads TGTGCCAGCAGCCAAAGCCCGGGACTAGCGGGAGGGCCGACTGAGCAGTTCTTC. Amino acids: CASSQSPGLAGGPTEQFF.

This rearrangement joins TRBV20-1 to TRBJ1-2; D uncertain. The CDR3 loop spans 15 amino acids. The germline V gene has CDR1 DFQATT and CDR2 SNEGSKA (reference sequence). V lost 1 base to trimming and J lost 3 bases, with 15 bases between them. CDR3 nucleotides: TGCAGTGCTAGAGGGAGTGGGCGCCTGGACTATGGCTACACCTTC. Amino acids: CSARGSGRLDYGYTF.

This clonotype was recorded once. The genes are TRBV3-1 and TRBJ2-4; D may be TRBD1 or TRBD2 (8 bases each). Per the germline V gene, CDR1 is LGHDT and CDR2 is YNNKEL (reference sequence). The CDR3 loop spans 23 amino acids. The V and J ends lost 0 bases and 0 bases respectively, with 30 bases between them. The CDR3 DNA reads as TGTGCCAGCAGCCAAGACAGGGGGCGCCCCGGCGGGAGGCCAAGAATAGCCAAAAACATTCAGTACTTC. The encoded protein is CASSQDRGRPGGRPRIAKNIQYF.

V is TRBV2 and J is TRBJ2-2; D gene unclear. The CDR3 has 13 residues. V dropped 4 bases and J dropped 7 bases, with 10 bases sitting between them. Per the germline V gene, CDR1 is SNHLY and CDR2 is FYNNEI. The CDR3: CASSVADYGELFF. CDR3 coding DNA: TGTGCCAGCAGTGTCGCAGATTACGGGGAGCTGTTTTTT. The full variable domain, its missing parts supplied by reference TRBV2 and TRBJ2-2, is EPEVTQTPSHQVTQMGQEVILRCVPISNHLYFYWYRQILGQKVEFLVSFYNNEISEKSEIFDDQFSVERPDGSNFTLKIRSTKLEDSAMYFCASSVADYGELFFGEGSRLTVL.

The V call is TRBV6-2 or TRBV6-3, the J call TRBJ2-7; weak D call: TRBD1 (6 bases). There are 15 residues in the CDR3. Germline CDR1 and CDR2: MNHEY and SVGEGT. The germline V and J ends were trimmed by 0 bases and 4 bases, with 13 bases remaining between them. The CDR3 sequence: CASSYSGAGVYEQYF. The DNA of the CDR3 is TGTGCCAGCAGTTACTCCGGGGCAGGGGTGTACGAGCAGTACTTC.

The rearrangement joins TRBV2 to TRBJ2-1; 15 bases map to TRBD2. The CDR3 covers 17 residues. Germline lookup yields CDR1 SNHLY and CDR2 FYNNEI. V was pared by 6 bases and J by 4 bases, with 7 bases of the junction left unmatched. CDR3 nucleotide sequence: TGTGCCAGCAGGGAAACTGGACTAGCGGGAGGGTACAATGAGCAGTTCTTC. Translated: CASRETGLAGGYNEQFF.